This is a list of T cell receptor beta chains from one sample in a study of T cells after yellow fever vaccination. TCRdb used MiXCR to reprocess the 5' RACE reads, holding one entry per CDR3 protein. The sample has about 550,000 distinct CDR3 sequences; less than 20% are singletons. The source was PBMCs, collected 15 days after the yellow fever booster vaccination. These receptors were collected from a man aged 30 to 39 who received the YFV17D yellow fever vaccine. Both conserved end residues are part of each CDR3. The D gene is left open where the match is weak. Clone sizes are given selectively: once, few, many, or a class where the clone is expanded.

V gene	D gene	J gene	clone size	CDR3 protein	CDR3 DNA
TRBV7-8	-	TRBJ1-5	-	CASTSHGPTAEPQHF	TGTGCCAGCACCTCCCATGGCCCCACAGCTGAGCCCCAGCATTTT
TRBV5-5	-	TRBJ1-2	few	CASSLAPGHENYGYTF	TGTGCCAGCAGCTTGGCTCCAGGACATGAAAACTATGGCTACACCTTC
TRBV18	-	TRBJ2-7	-	CASSPSQEYEQYF	TGTGCCAGCTCACCGTCCCAGGAGTACGAGCAGTACTTC
TRBV7-9	TRBD2	TRBJ2-7	-	CASSPEGLAVNEQYF	TGTGCCAGCAGCCCTGAAGGACTAGCCGTTAACGAGCAGTACTTC
TRBV6-1	-	TRBJ2-1	-	CASRRTVLGEQFF	TGTGCCAGCAGGAGAACAGTGCTCGGTGAGCAGTTCTTC
TRBV18	TRBD2	TRBJ2-1	-	CASSPEEAGSYNEQFF	TGTGCCAGCTCACCAGAAGAAGCGGGAAGCTACAATGAGCAGTTCTTC
TRBV7-8	-	TRBJ2-2	few	CASSTSALTGELFF	TGTGCCAGCAGCACCTCAGCACTCACCGGGGAGCTGTTTTTT
TRBV10-3	-	TRBJ2-7	few	CAISEGAGFEQYF	TGTGCCATCAGTGAGGGGGCTGGGTTCGAGCAGTACTTC
TRBV20-1	-	TRBJ1-4	few	CSAHNRVNEKLFF	TGCAGTGCTCATAACAGGGTTAATGAAAAACTGTTTTTT
TRBV20-1	-	TRBJ1-2	-	CSATGRTDYGYTF	TGCAGTGCTACGGGCAGGACGGACTATGGCTACACCTTC
TRBV20-1	TRBD1	TRBJ1-4	few	CSAPGTGATRREKLFF	TGCAGTGCGCCCGGGACAGGGGCCACGAGGAGAGAAAAACTGTTTTTT
TRBV20-1	-	TRBJ1-1	few	CSARLTRGLSHMNTEAFF	TGCAGTGCTAGACTAACCCGAGGGCTCTCGCACATGAACACTGAGGCTTTCTTT
TRBV9	TRBD2	TRBJ2-1	few	CASSVDEREFNEQFF	TGTGCCAGCAGCGTAGATGAGCGGGAGTTCAATGAGCAGTTCTTC
TRBV20-1	-	TRBJ2-5	few	CSAQALALPKETQYF	TGCAGTGCCCAAGCCCTAGCGCTCCCAAAAGAGACCCAGTACTTC
TRBV12-3/TRBV12-4	TRBD2	TRBJ2-2	few	CASSFLAGVSGELFF	TGTGCCAGCAGTTTTCTAGCGGGAGTTTCCGGGGAGCTGTTTTTT
TRBV18	-	TRBJ2-7	few	CASSPDREQYF	TGTGCCAGCTCACCCGACCGCGAGCAGTACTTC
TRBV27	-	TRBJ2-1	few	CASSRLTYNEQFF	TGTGCCAGCAGTCGTCTAACCTACAATGAGCAGTTCTTC
TRBV20-1	TRBD1	TRBJ1-5	-	CSTQGAGQPQHF	TGCAGTACGCAGGGGGCAGGTCAGCCCCAGCATTTT
TRBV20-1	-	TRBJ1-5	-	CSASLGINQPQHF	TGCAGTGCTAGTTTGGGAATCAATCAGCCCCAGCATTTT
TRBV28	-	TRBJ2-3	few	CASSLPRPGERSF	TGTGCCAGCAGTTTACCCCGGCCGGGGGAAAGGTCATTT
TRBV6-2/TRBV6-3	TRBD2	TRBJ2-2	few	CASSYSGGQDTGELFF	TGTGCCAGCAGTTACAGCGGGGGGCAGGACACCGGGGAGCTGTTTTTT
TRBV7-2	TRBD2	TRBJ2-7	-	CASSPGLAIREQYF	TGTGCCAGCAGCCCGGGACTAGCTATTCGGGAGCAGTACTTC
TRBV4-3	TRBD2	TRBJ2-7	-	CASSQPVSGRNLSYEQYF	TGCGCCAGCAGCCAACCAGTAAGCGGGAGGAATTTATCGTACGAGCAGTACTTC
TRBV5-6	TRBD2	TRBJ2-5	few	CASSVRTSGRSETQYF	TGTGCCAGCAGCGTCAGGACTAGCGGGAGATCTGAGACCCAGTACTTC
TRBV10-3	TRBD1	TRBJ2-7	few	CAIRPGQRSYEQYF	TGTGCCATCAGGCCGGGACAGCGCTCCTACGAGCAGTACTTC
TRBV11-2	-	TRBJ2-3	-	CASSLAARTDTQYF	TGTGCCAGCAGCTTAGCAGCGAGGACAGATACGCAGTATTTT
TRBV4-2	-	TRBJ2-3	few	CASSQDTPGGTDTQYF	TGTGCCAGCAGCCAAGATACCCCCGGGGGCACAGATACGCAGTATTTT
TRBV20-1	TRBD2	TRBJ2-7	few	CSAKGLAGNHEQYF	TGCAGTGCCAAGGGACTAGCGGGAAACCACGAGCAGTACTTC
TRBV7-2	TRBD2	TRBJ2-4	-	CASSSAGGEKGGNIQYF	TGTGCCAGCAGCTCAGCGGGAGGGGAAAAGGGCGGAAACATTCAGTACTTC
TRBV5-1	-	TRBJ2-7	few	CASSPWLAYEQYF	TGCGCCAGCAGCCCCTGGCTGGCCTACGAGCAGTACTTC
TRBV5-4	-	TRBJ2-7	many	CASSLEGSSAYEQYF	TGTGCCAGCAGCTTGGAAGGCAGCTCCGCCTACGAGCAGTACTTC
TRBV12-3/TRBV12-4	-	TRBJ2-5	few	CASSSMGWGGETQYF	TGTGCCAGCAGTTCCATGGGATGGGGAGGAGAGACCCAGTACTTC
TRBV10-3	-	TRBJ2-7	-	CASKAEGTYEQYF	TGTGCCTCAAAGGCGGAGGGAACCTACGAGCAGTACTTC
TRBV7-6	TRBD2	TRBJ2-7	-	CASSFGRAGLAEQYF	TGTGCCAGCAGCTTCGGTCGAGCGGGATTGGCTGAGCAGTACTTC
TRBV9	-	TRBJ2-2	few	CASSVARGSGELFF	TGTGCCAGCAGCGTAGCTCGAGGGTCCGGGGAGCTGTTTTTT
TRBV5-1	-	TRBJ1-1	-	CASSLDYMEDTEAFF	TGCGCCAGCAGCTTGGATTACATGGAGGACACTGAAGCTTTCTTT
TRBV10-3	TRBD1	TRBJ1-2	-	CAISEGAGGNYGYTF	TGTGCCATCAGTGAGGGGGCAGGGGGCAACTATGGCTACACCTTC
TRBV7-2	TRBD1	TRBJ2-7	-	CASSKDRGASYEQYF	TGTGCCAGCAGCAAGGACAGGGGGGCCTCCTACGAGCAGTACTTC
TRBV9	-	TRBJ1-1	-	CASSVVAGSTEAFF	TGTGCCAGCAGCGTAGTAGCGGGTAGCACTGAAGCTTTCTTT
TRBV7-8	TRBD1	TRBJ2-7	few	CASSLAGTAYYEQYF	TGTGCCAGCAGCTTAGCCGGGACAGCTTACTACGAGCAGTACTTC
TRBV7-9	-	TRBJ2-2	-	CASSIRLTGELFF	TGTGCCAGCAGCATACGATTGACCGGGGAGCTGTTTTTT
TRBV5-1	TRBD1	TRBJ2-7	-	CASGTGPSGSYEQYF	TGCGCCAGCGGGACAGGGCCCTCCGGGTCCTACGAGCAGTACTTC